This T cell receptor (beta chain) was found in a study of blood T cell repertoires in COVID-19. Study-level background: Sources were T cells, B-cell-depleted T cells, or PBMCs; the material itself was cDNA or gDNA.

Sequencing was performed with immunoSEQ multiplex PCR; in TCRdb, only in-frame clones are kept and a portion is missing. The table includes 150,000 to 200,000 clones, 70% to 85% detected once. Germline V CDR1 and CDR2: SGHRS, YFSETQ. The CDR3 is 13 amino acids. Trimming took 6 bases from V and 5 from J; bases not matched to a gene: 1. Participants were placed into cohorts based on the clinical history they reported. The sequence was collected from a woman in her fifties or sixties who had recovered from COVID-19. Sequencing was done on a sample of PBMCs or T cells enriched from blood (not recorded which). This chain joins TRBV5-1 and TRBJ1-6, with TRBD1 matching 8 bases. The CDR3 loop is CASKGQDNSPLHF. Here the CDR3 DNA reads TGCGCCAGCAAGGGACAGGATAATTCACCCCTCCACTTT.